This T cell receptor beta chain is drawn from a study of blood T cell repertoires in COVID-19. Method: immunoSEQ multiplex PCR; TCRdb's copy keeps in-frame clones and lacks some. The repertoire has 60,000 to 70,000 clones, roughly 85% of them found once; the top ten carry approximately 25%. V was shortened by 1 base and J by 2 bases, with 18 bases between the two germline ends. The CDR3 has 17 residues. Germline V gene data show CDR1 as SGHDN and CDR2 as FVKESK. Input material: peripheral blood. The sequence was collected from a man in his fifties with acute or convalescent COVID-19. The V gene is TRBV14, the J gene TRBJ2-7; unclear D gene. The CDR3 nucleotides read TGTGCCAGCAGCCAAGGACATGAAGGCCTTCGAGCCTACGAGCAGTACGTC. As protein: CASSQGHEGLRAYEQYV.